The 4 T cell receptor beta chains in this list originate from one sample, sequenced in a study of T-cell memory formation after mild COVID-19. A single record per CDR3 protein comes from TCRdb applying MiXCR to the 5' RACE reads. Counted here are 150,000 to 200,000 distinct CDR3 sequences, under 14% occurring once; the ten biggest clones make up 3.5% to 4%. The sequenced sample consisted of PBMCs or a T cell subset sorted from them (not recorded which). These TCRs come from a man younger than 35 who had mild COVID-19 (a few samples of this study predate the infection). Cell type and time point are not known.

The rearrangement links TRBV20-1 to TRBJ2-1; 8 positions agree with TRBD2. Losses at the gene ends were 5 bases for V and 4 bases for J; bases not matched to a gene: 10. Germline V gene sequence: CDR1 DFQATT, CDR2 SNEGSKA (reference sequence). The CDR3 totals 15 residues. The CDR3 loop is CSAGGWAGGYNEQFF. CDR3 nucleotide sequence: TGCAGTGCTGGGGGCTGGGCGGGGGGATACAATGAGCAGTTCTTC.

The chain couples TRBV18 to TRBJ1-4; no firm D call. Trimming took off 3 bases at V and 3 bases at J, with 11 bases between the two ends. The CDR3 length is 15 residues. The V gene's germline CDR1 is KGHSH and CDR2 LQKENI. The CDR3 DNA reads TGTGCCAGCTCACCTCACAGCGGACCTAATGAAAAACTGTTTTTT. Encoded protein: CASSPHSGPNEKLFF. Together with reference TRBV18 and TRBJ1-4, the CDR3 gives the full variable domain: NAGVMQNPRHLVRRRGQEARLRCSPMKGHSHVYWYRQLPEEGLKFMVYLQKENIIDESGMPKERFSAEFPKEGPSILRIQQVVRGDSAAYFCASSPHSGPNEKLFFGSGTQLSVL.

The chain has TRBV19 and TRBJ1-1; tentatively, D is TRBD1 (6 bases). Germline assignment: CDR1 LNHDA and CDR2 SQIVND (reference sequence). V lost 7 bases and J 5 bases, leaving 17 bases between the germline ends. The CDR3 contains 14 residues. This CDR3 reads CASKDRSYETEAFF. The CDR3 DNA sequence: TGTGCCAGTAAGGACAGATCCTACGAGACTGAAGCTTTCTTT.

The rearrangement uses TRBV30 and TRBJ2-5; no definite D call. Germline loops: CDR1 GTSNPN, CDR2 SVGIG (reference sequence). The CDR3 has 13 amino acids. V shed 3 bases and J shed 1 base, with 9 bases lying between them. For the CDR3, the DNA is TGTGCCTGGAGCGAACATCTCCAAGAGACCCAGTACTTC. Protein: CAWSEHLQETQYF.